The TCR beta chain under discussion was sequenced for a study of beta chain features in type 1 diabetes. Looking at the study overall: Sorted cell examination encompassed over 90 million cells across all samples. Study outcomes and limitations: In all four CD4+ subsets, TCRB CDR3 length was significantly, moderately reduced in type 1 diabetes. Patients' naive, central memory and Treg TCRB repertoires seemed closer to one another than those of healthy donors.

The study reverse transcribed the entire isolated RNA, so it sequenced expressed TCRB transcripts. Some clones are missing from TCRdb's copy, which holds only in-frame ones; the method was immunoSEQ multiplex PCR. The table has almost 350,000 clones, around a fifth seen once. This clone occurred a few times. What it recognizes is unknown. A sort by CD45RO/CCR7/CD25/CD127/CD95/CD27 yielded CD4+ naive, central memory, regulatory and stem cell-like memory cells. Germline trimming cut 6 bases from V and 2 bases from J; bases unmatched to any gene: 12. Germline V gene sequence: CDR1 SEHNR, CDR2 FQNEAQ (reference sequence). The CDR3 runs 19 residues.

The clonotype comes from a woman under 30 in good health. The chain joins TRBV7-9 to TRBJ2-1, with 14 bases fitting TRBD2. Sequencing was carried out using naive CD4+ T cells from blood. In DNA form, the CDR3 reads TGTGCCAGCAGGGAGACTAGCGGGAGGGCCTTACGAACCTACAATGAGCAGTTCTTC. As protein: CASRETSGRALRTYNEQFF.